These 27 T cell receptor beta chains came from one sample sequenced in a study of shared clonotypes between healthy human individuals. Using immunoSEQ multiplex PCR, the repertoire was profiled, and TCRdb retains in-frame clones only, with some absent. The sample lists about 530,000 clones, 90% to 97% occurring once. The sequenced material came from naive CD4+ T cells sorted from blood. Subset defined: CD45RA+ positively selected. The receptor source for this set is a woman aged 25 to 39 in good health.

The chain uses TRBV11-2 and TRBJ1-5; 8 bases are a match to TRBD1. CDR3 size: 15 residues. The trim removed 2 bases at V and 4 bases at J, leaving 4 bases unmatched. Germline V gene data show CDR1 as SGHAT and CDR2 as FQNNGV. CDR3 in DNA: TGTGCCAGCAGCTTACAGGGGGCAGGGAATCAGCCCCAGCATTTT. It specifies CASSLQGAGNQPQHF.

The V call is TRBV18, the J call TRBJ2-4; possible D gene TRBD1, 5 bases. The germline V gene has CDR1 KGHSH and CDR2 LQKENI. The V and J ends lost 3 bases and 1 base respectively, with 16 bases between them. This CDR3 region has 17 residues. This CDR3 is CASSPFKGDRAKNIQYF. CDR3 DNA sequence: TGTGCCAGCTCACCGTTTAAAGGGGATAGGGCCAAAAACATTCAGTACTTC.

J is TRBJ2-3 and V is TRBV14, with D possibly being TRBD2 (6 bases). Germline V lookup: CDR1 SGHDN, CDR2 FVKESK. This CDR3 has 15 residues. With 1 base removed from V and 10 bases from J, the gap between germline ends came to 18 bases. DNA for the CDR3: TGTGCCAGCAGCCAAGGGACTAACCCTGCCAGGTCGCAGTATTTT. Residues: CASSQGTNPARSQYF. The full variable domain, with the rest looked up from reference TRBV14 and TRBJ2-3, is EAGVTQFPSHSVIEKGQTVTLRCDPISGHDNLYWYRRVMGKEIKFLLHFVKESKQDESGMPNNRFLAERTGGTYSTLKVQPAELEDSGVYFCASSQGTNPARSQYFGPGTRLTVL.

The chain has TRBV28 and TRBJ2-5, with 10 nucleotides matching TRBD2. The CDR3 loop spans 14 amino acids. V was clipped by 6 bases and J by 5 bases; unmatched bases: 6. Germline-derived CDR1 and CDR2 are MDHEN and SYDVKM. CDR3 loop: CASRIAGGQETQYF. In DNA form, the CDR3 reads TGTGCCAGCAGGATAGCGGGAGGACAGGAGACCCAGTACTTC.

For the CDR3, the DNA is TGCGCCAGCAGCCAGGGAGCGGGAACAGATACGCAGTATTTT. Residues: CASSQGAGTDTQYF. The rearrangement uses TRBV5-1 and TRBJ2-3, with TRBD2 identical over 7 bases. With 4 bases clipped from V and 3 bases from J, the junction kept 5 bases outside the gene matches. Germline V gene lookup returns CDR1 SGHRS and CDR2 YFSETQ. The CDR3 loop spans 14 amino acids. The full variable domain, with the rest looked up from reference TRBV5-1 and TRBJ2-3, is KAGVTQTPRYLIKTRGQQVTLSCSPISGHRSVSWYQQTPGQGLQFLFEYFSETQRNKGNFPGRFSGRQFSNSRSEMNVSTLELGDSALYLCASSQGAGTDTQYFGPGTRLTVL.

The rearrangement joins TRBV19 to TRBJ2-7, with D tentatively TRBD1 (6 bases). The CDR3 length is 11 residues. Germline lookup yields CDR1 LNHDA and CDR2 SQIVND (reference sequence). With 7 bases removed from V and 3 bases from J, the gap between germline ends came to 7 bases. CDR3 in DNA: TGTGCCAGTACCAGGGGCTACGAGCAGTACTTC. It translates to CASTRGYEQYF.

The gene calls are TRBV7-9 and TRBJ2-3, with TRBD2 as a possible D gene (5 bases). V gave up 4 bases and J gave up 3 bases, with 14 bases separating them. Germline V gives CDR1 SEHNR, CDR2 FQNEAQ (reference sequence). The CDR3 is made up of 15 amino acids. CDR3 DNA sequence: TGTGCCAGCAGCTCCCCTATGGGAGCGACAGATACGCAGTATTTT. Protein sequence: CASSSPMGATDTQYF. The full variable domain, rest sourced from reference TRBV7-9 and TRBJ2-3, is DTGVSQNPRHKITKRGQNVTFRCDPISEHNRLYWYRQTLGQGPEFLTYFQNEAQLEKSRLLSDRFSAERPKGSFSTLEIQRTEQGDSAMYLCASSSPMGATDTQYFGPGTRLTVL.

The CDR3 DNA sequence: TGTGCCAGTAGTTCCTCGACTAGCGGGACGTACAATGAGCAGTTCTTC. This sequence encodes CASSSSTSGTYNEQFF. V gene TRBV19 combines with J gene TRBJ2-1; 11 bases agree with TRBD2. The CDR3 is 16 amino acids. With V trimmed by 5 bases and J by 4 bases, 7 bases remained unmatched. Germline assignment: CDR1 LNHDA and CDR2 SQIVND (reference sequence). Based on the CDR3 plus reference TRBV19 and TRBJ2-1, the full variable domain is DGGITQSPKYLFRKEGQNVTLSCEQNLNHDAMYWYRQDPGQGLRLIYYSQIVNDFQKGDIAEGYSVSREKKESFPLTVTSAQKNPTAFYLCASSSSTSGTYNEQFFGPGTRLTVL.

The chain recombines TRBV7-8 with TRBJ2-3; perhaps TRBD1 as D (5 bases). The germline CDR1 and CDR2 sequences are SGHVS and FQNEAQ. CDR3 length equals 14 residues. V dropped 6 bases and J dropped 2 bases, with 12 bases sitting between them. CDR3 nucleotides: TGTGCCAGCAGGGAGACAGTTTACACAGATACGCAGTATTTT. This gives the protein CASRETVYTDTQYF. The full variable domain, its missing parts supplied by reference TRBV7-8 and TRBJ2-3, is GAGVSQSPRYKVAKRGQDVALRCDPISGHVSLFWYQQALGQGPEFLTYFQNEAQLDKSGLPSDRFFAERPEGSVSTLKIQRTQQEDSAVYLCASRETVYTDTQYFGPGTRLTVL.

V usage is TRBV6-1 and J usage is TRBJ2-3, with 8 bases matching TRBD1. The CDR3 spans 15 residues. Per the germline V gene, CDR1 is MNHNS and CDR2 is SASEGT. The J segment lost 0 bases and the V segment lost 3 bases, leaving 2 bases of the junction unmatched. CDR3 in amino acids: CASSDRTGSTDTQYF. The CDR3 bases are TGTGCCAGCAGTGACCGGACAGGGAGCACAGATACGCAGTATTTT.

This chain connects TRBV21-1 to TRBJ1-1; the table assigns TRBD1, which was not confirmed against the DNA. TRBV21-1 is a known pseudogene. The length of the CDR3 is 12 residues. The CDR3 DNA reads TGTGCCAGCAGCCAAACATCCAGGGAAGCTTTCTTT. Residues: CASSQTSREAFF.

The V call is TRBV6-1, the J call TRBJ2-1; no clear D gene. The ends were cut back, 2 bases at V and 5 bases at J, with 7 bases in the middle. This CDR3 contains 13 residues. CDR1 is MNHNS and CDR2 is SASEGT in the germline V gene. The CDR3: CASSEPRDNEQFF. CDR3 DNA: TGTGCCAGCAGTGAACCCCGGGACAATGAGCAGTTCTTC.

This sequence joins TRBV6-5 and TRBJ2-7; 7 nucleotides align to TRBD2. The junction had 5 bases not matched to a gene; V was cut back by 1 base and J by 2 bases. The CDR3 has 15 amino acids. CDR1 is MNHEY, CDR2 SVGAGI, per germline. CDR3 nucleotide sequence: TGTGCCAGCAGTTACTGGGGGGGTCCGACCTACGAGCAGTACTTC. Encoded protein: CASSYWGGPTYEQYF.

The rearrangement links TRBV6-1 to TRBJ1-3; 7 bases are a match to TRBD1. Trimming removed 7 bases from V and 0 bases from J; junction bases left unmatched: 3. The CDR3 has 14 amino acids. Germline V gene data show CDR1 as MNHNS and CDR2 as SASEGT. CDR3 amino acids: CASITGVSGNTIYF. In DNA, the CDR3 is TGTGCCAGCATTACAGGGGTCTCTGGAAACACCATATATTTT.

CDR3 residues: CASSIGVAGSLGNIQYF. In DNA form, the CDR3 reads TGTGCCAGTAGTATCGGGGTAGCGGGAAGTCTGGGAAACATTCAGTACTTC. This sequence joins TRBV19 and TRBJ2-4, with 8 bases matching TRBD2. The V gene's germline CDR1 is LNHDA and CDR2 SQIVND (reference sequence). This CDR3 comprises 17 residues. V trimming: 3 bases; J trimming: 6 bases; junction bases outside the gene matches: 13.

V is TRBV6-6 and J is TRBJ2-1, with 7 bases that match TRBD1. The CDR3 loop spans 15 amino acids. The ends lost 6 bases at V and 1 base at J; junction bases unmatched: 6. Per germline, CDR1 MNHNY and CDR2 SVGAGI (reference sequence). The CDR3 spells CASRDRAQSYNEQFF. In nucleotides, the CDR3 is TGTGCCAGCAGAGACAGGGCTCAATCCTACAATGAGCAGTTCTTC.

The gene calls are TRBV7-9 and TRBJ2-2; D gene uncertain. The V gene's germline CDR1 is SEHNR and CDR2 FQNEAQ (reference sequence). The CDR3 runs to 12 residues. The V end was cut by 1 base, the J end by 6 bases, with 3 bases between. CDR3 loop: CASSLDPGELFF. CDR3 DNA: TGTGCCAGCAGCTTAGACCCCGGGGAGCTGTTTTTT.

In its sample, this clone was seen once. The rearrangement uses TRBV5-4 and TRBJ2-5; 7 bases map to TRBD2. In germline, CDR1 is SGHNT, CDR2 YYREEE (reference sequence). The CDR3 runs 16 residues. Trimming at V came to 5 bases and at J to 5 bases, leaving 15 bases not matched to a gene. DNA of the CDR3: TGTGCCAGCAGTTCGCCCCGGGACGGGAGGAGGGAGACCCAGTACTTC. Its protein is CASSSPRDGRRETQYF.

This clone was seen only once. The V gene is TRBV27, the J gene TRBJ2-7, with TRBD1 matching 8 bases. Germline trimming cut 0 bases from V and 2 bases from J; bases unmatched to any gene: 3. In germline, CDR1 is MNHEY, CDR2 SMNVEV (reference sequence). The CDR3 covers 15 residues. As DNA, the CDR3 is TGTGCCAGCAGTTTATCCGGGACAGGTGCCTACGAGCAGTACTTC. It specifies CASSLSGTGAYEQYF.

The V and J genes are TRBV9 and TRBJ1-3; D uncertain. The V end lost 2 bases, the J end lost 2 bases, and 11 bases lay between the germline ends. Germline CDR1 is SGDLS and CDR2 is YYNGEE. CDR3 length equals 15 residues. CDR3 region: CASSVLGLTGNTIYF. CDR3 coding DNA: TGTGCCAGCAGCGTGTTAGGGCTCACTGGAAACACCATATATTTT.

V and J are TRBV7-3 and TRBJ2-5; D remains unclear. TRBJ2-7 explains the end of the DNA better; the J call may be wrong. Germline-derived CDR1 and CDR2 are SGHTA and FQGTGA. CDR3 length: 13 residues. CDR3 loop: CASSLNGLGEQYF. For the CDR3, the DNA is TGTGCCAGCAGCTTAAACGGGCTCGGCGAGCAGTACTTC.

This clone has a single count. This chain joins TRBV9 and TRBJ2-1; D may match TRBD1 or TRBD2 (5 bases each). Germline CDR1 and CDR2: SGDLS and YYNGEE. This CDR3 has 20 residues. The V end lost 0 bases, the J end lost 1 base, and 23 bases lay between the germline ends. In DNA form, the CDR3 reads TGTGCCAGCAGCGTAGGAGGAGGAGGACCAGGGATCGGTTCCTACAATGAGCAGTTCTTC. Amino acid sequence: CASSVGGGGPGIGSYNEQFF. The full variable domain, completed using reference TRBV9 and TRBJ2-1, is DSGVTQTPKHLITATGQRVTLRCSPRSGDLSVYWYQQSLDQGLQFLIQYYNGEERAKGNILERFSAQQFPDLHSELNLSSLELGDSALYFCASSVGGGGPGIGSYNEQFFGPGTRLTVL.

The V call is TRBV25-1, the J call TRBJ2-3, with 8 bases fitting TRBD2. CDR3 size: 14 residues. After removal of 3 bases from V and 3 bases from J, the junction contained 2 bases not matched to a gene. CDR1 is MGHDK, CDR2 SYGVNS, per germline. The CDR3 loop reads CASSDERETDTQYF. The CDR3 coding sequence is TGTGCCAGCAGTGACGAGCGGGAGACAGATACGCAGTATTTT.

As for this clone: The same CDR3 is also encoded by other DNA sequences in this sample. V is TRBV28 and J is TRBJ2-7; D not certain. The CDR3 consists of 11 residues. Trimming left V 8 bases short and J 3 bases short, with 8 bases between. Germline CDR1 and CDR2: MDHEN and SYDVKM. CDR3 region: CASSLDYEQYF. The DNA of the CDR3 is TGTGCCAGCTCCCTGGACTACGAGCAGTACTTC.

This chain connects TRBV28 to TRBJ2-1, with TRBD2 matching over 9 bases. Germline V CDR1 and CDR2: MDHEN, SYDVKM. Trimming cost V 8 bases and J 4 bases; bases outside gene matches: 9. The CDR3 covers 15 residues. For the CDR3, the DNA is TGTGCCAGCGGGGCTGGTCTAGCGGGGTACAATGAGCAGTTCTTC. The encoded protein is CASGAGLAGYNEQFF.

This chain links TRBV27 with TRBJ1-2; 7 nucleotides line up with TRBD1. The trim removed 0 bases at V and 4 bases at J, leaving 5 bases unmatched. There are 15 residues in the CDR3. Germline CDR1 is MNHEY and CDR2 is SMNVEV (reference sequence). The CDR3 DNA sequence: TGTGCCAGCAGTTTATCAAAGGGGGCAGGCTATGGCTACACCTTC. Its protein is CASSLSKGAGYGYTF.

This clone appeared once. The chain uses TRBV13 and TRBJ1-6; 9 nucleotides agree with TRBD1. Per germline, CDR1 PRHDT and CDR2 FYEKMQ (reference sequence). The ends lost 4 bases at V and 6 bases at J; junction bases unmatched: 13. CDR3 length: 18 residues. The CDR3 DNA follows: TGTGCCAGCAGCTATCATAACGTAGCGGGACAGGGTAATTCACCCCTCCACTTT. It translates to CASSYHNVAGQGNSPLHF. Variable domain in full (rest from reference TRBV13 and TRBJ1-6): AAGVIQSPRHLIKEKRETATLKCYPIPRHDTVYWYQQGPGQDPQFLISFYEKMQSDKGSIPDRFSAQQFSDYHSELNMSSLELGDSALYFCASSYHNVAGQGNSPLHFGNGTRLTVT.